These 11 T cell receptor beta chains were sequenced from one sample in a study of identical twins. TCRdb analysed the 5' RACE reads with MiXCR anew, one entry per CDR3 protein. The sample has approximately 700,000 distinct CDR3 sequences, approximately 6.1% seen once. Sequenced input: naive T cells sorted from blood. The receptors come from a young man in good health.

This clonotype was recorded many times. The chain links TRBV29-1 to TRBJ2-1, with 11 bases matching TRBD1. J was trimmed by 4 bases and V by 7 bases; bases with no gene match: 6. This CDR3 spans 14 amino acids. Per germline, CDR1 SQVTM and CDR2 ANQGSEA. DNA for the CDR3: TGCAGCGGTGGACAGGGGGCGCGATACAATGAGCAGTTCTTC. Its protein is CSGGQGARYNEQFF.

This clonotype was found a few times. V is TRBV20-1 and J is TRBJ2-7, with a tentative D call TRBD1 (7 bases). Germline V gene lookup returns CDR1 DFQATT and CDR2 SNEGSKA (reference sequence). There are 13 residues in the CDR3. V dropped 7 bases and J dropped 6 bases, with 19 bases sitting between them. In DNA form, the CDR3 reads TGCAGTGGTGTCAGGGGGGCACAGGGCGAGCAGTACTTC. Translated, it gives CSGVRGAQGEQYF.

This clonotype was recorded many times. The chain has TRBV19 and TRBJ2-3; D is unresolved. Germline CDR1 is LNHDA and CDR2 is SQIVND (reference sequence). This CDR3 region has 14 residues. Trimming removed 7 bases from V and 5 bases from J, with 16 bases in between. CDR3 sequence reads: CASMRRNVRDTQYF. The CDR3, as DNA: TGTGCCAGTATGCGGAGAAATGTAAGAGATACGCAGTATTTT.

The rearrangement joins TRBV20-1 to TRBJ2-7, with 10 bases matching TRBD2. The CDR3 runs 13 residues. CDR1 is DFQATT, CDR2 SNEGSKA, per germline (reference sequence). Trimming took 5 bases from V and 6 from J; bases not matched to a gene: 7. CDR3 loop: CSARSGLAVEQYF. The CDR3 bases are TGCAGTGCTCGGTCCGGACTAGCGGTCGAGCAGTACTTC.

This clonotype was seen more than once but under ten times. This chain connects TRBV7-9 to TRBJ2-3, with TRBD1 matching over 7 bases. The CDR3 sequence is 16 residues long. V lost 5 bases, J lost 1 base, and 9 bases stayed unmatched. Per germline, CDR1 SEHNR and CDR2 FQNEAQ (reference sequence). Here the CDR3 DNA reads TGTGCCAGCAGCACCCAAGGGGGCCTGGGCACAGATACGCAGTATTTT. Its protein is CASSTQGGLGTDTQYF.

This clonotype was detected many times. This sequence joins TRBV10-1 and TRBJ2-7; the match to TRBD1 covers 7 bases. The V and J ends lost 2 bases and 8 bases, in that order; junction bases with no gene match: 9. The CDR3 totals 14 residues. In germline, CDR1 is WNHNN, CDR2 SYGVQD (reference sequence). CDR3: CASSERGQATKQYV. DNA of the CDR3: TGCGCCAGCAGTGAGAGGGGGCAGGCTACGAAGCAGTACGTC.

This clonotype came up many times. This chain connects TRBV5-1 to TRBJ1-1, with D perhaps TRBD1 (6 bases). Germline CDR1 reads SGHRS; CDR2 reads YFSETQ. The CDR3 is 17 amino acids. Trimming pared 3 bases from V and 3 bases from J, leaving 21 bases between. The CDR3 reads CASSYGPAGGADTEAFF. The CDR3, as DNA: TGCGCCAGCAGCTACGGGCCGGCTGGGGGCGCGGACACTGAAGCTTTCTTT.

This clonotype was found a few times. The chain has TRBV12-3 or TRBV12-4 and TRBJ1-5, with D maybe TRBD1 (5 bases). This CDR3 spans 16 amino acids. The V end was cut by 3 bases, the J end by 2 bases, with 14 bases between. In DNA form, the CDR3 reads TGTGCCAGCAGTTTTGGAGGGGCTCTAGGCAATCAGCCCCAGCATTTT. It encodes CASSFGGALGNQPQHF.

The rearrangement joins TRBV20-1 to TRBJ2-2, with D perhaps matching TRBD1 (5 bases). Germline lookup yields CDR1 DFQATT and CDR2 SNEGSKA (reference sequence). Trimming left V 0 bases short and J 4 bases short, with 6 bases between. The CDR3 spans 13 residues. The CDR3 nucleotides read TGCAGTGCTAGAGACACAGGCACCGGGGAGCTGTTTTTT. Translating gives CSARDTGTGELFF.

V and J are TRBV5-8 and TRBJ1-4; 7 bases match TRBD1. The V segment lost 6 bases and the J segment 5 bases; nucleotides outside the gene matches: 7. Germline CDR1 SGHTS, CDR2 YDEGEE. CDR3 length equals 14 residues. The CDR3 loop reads CASTGTDKNEKLFF. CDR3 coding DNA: TGTGCCAGCACCGGGACAGATAAAAATGAAAAACTGTTTTTT.

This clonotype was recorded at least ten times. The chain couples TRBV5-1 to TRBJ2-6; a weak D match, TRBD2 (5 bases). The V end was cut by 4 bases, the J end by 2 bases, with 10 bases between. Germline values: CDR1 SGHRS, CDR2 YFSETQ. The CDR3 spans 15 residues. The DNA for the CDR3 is TGCGCCAGCAGCCCCGGGGTTCCTGGGGCCAACGTCCTGACTTTC. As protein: CASSPGVPGANVLTF.